The 10 T cell receptor beta chains in this list originate from one sample, sequenced in a study of cytomegalovirus exposure and HLA in healthy donors. 13 Jbeta primers and 60 Vbeta primers were used for the PCR. Sequencing was performed with immunoSEQ multiplex PCR; in TCRdb, only in-frame clones are kept and a portion is missing. The sample carries about 160,000 clones, around 79% recorded once. The sample comprised PBMCs. Receptor source: a man between 35 and 55 years old in good health and CMV-seronegative.

Comment on this clone: One end of the junction varies from germline; a read error may be responsible. V and J are TRBV5-4 and TRBJ2-1, with D perhaps TRBD2 (5 bases). Germline CDR1 reads SGHNT; CDR2 reads YYREEE (reference sequence). The CDR3 sequence is 16 residues long. For the CDR3, the DNA is TGTGCCAGCAGCTCCACCACTAGGGCTACCTATAATGAGCAGTTCTTC. This gives the protein CASSSTTRATYNEQFF.

A single count supports this clone. This specimen includes other DNA sequences encoding the same CDR3. This chain links TRBV15 with TRBJ1-5; D gene unclear. Germline V lookup: CDR1 LNHNV, CDR2 YYDKDF (reference sequence). CDR3 size: 13 residues. Trimming pared 1 base from V and 6 bases from J, leaving 7 bases between. The CDR3 nucleotides are TGTGCCACCAGCAGAGGCCTACTTCAGCCCCAGCATTTT. Its protein is CATSRGLLQPQHF.

The chain recombines TRBV11-2 with TRBJ1-2; D uncertain. The CDR3 contains 15 residues. CDR1 SGHAT and CDR2 FQNNGV come from the germline V gene. V dropped 1 base and J dropped 0 bases, with 9 bases sitting between them. The CDR3 DNA sequence: TGTGCCAGCAGCTTAGTGGAGGGCCCTAACTATGGCTACACCTTC. Translation gives CASSLVEGPNYGYTF.

This sequence joins TRBV4-2 and TRBJ1-1, with no clear D. CDR1 and CDR2 (germline): LGHNA, YNFKEQ. The CDR3 has 14 amino acids. Between the trimmed V and J ends, which lost 4 bases and 4 bases, there was a span of 13 bases. DNA of the CDR3: TGTGCCAGCAGCCCGGCGGGTTCCGGCACTGAAGCTTTCTTT. Translation: CASSPAGSGTEAFF.

This clone was observed a few times. The V call is TRBV10-1, the J call TRBJ2-5, with D maybe TRBD2 (5 bases). Trimming took off 4 bases at V and 11 bases at J, with 17 bases between the two ends. The germline V gene has CDR1 WNHNN and CDR2 SYGVQD (reference sequence). The CDR3 runs 13 residues. CDR3 sequence: CASSAGPAREQYF. The CDR3 DNA reads as TGCGCCAGCAGTGCCGGGCCCGCGAGGGAGCAGTACTTC.

The V gene is TRBV28, the J gene TRBJ2-5; 7 bases are shared with TRBD1. The trim removed 6 bases at V and 4 bases at J, leaving 5 bases unmatched. The CDR3 loop spans 13 amino acids. The germline V gene has CDR1 MDHEN and CDR2 SYDVKM. The CDR3 region has the DNA TGTGCCAGCAGACAGGGGTGGGCAGAGACCCAGTACTTC. Translating it yields CASRQGWAETQYF.

V gene TRBV19 combines with J gene TRBJ2-3, with a possible D match to TRBD2 (6 bases). The CDR3 spans 13 residues. V lost 8 bases and J lost 4, with 13 bases in between. Germline V lookup: CDR1 LNHDA, CDR2 SQIVND (reference sequence). CDR3 in amino acids: CASGTEPADTQYF. In DNA form, the CDR3 reads TGTGCCAGTGGGACTGAACCGGCAGATACGCAGTATTTT.

The J gene is TRBJ2-2, the V gene TRBV18, with D possibly TRBD1 on 7 matching bases. V was shortened by 1 base and J by 2 bases, with 11 bases between the two germline ends. The CDR3 consists of 16 residues. CDR1 and CDR2 from the germline V gene are KGHSH and LQKENI. The CDR3 region is CASSPRTGLNTGELFF. The CDR3 DNA is TGTGCCAGCTCACCACGGACAGGACTAAACACCGGGGAGCTGTTTTTT.

V is TRBV19 and J is TRBJ2-1, with 7 nucleotides matching TRBD1. Per germline, CDR1 LNHDA and CDR2 SQIVND (reference sequence). V trimming: 5 bases; J trimming: 0 bases; junction bases outside the gene matches: 19. The CDR3 loop spans 20 amino acids. CDR3 DNA sequence: TGTGCCAGTAGTCTGACCGGGACAGTGTTTCCCATTAACTCCTACAATGAGCAGTTCTTC. Its translation is CASSLTGTVFPINSYNEQFF.

V is TRBV18 and J is TRBJ2-1; possibly TRBD2 for D (5 bases). Between the trimmed V and J ends, which lost 3 bases and 2 bases, there was a span of 11 bases. Germline V gene sequence: CDR1 KGHSH, CDR2 LQKENI. The CDR3 consists of 15 residues. CDR3 sequence reads: CASSPPGSAYNEQFF. CDR3 sequence (DNA): TGTGCCAGCTCACCCCCGGGGTCAGCCTACAATGAGCAGTTCTTC.